Each of the 22 T cell receptor beta chains below was sequenced from the same sample in a study of glioma-infiltrating T cells. Using RNA template, CDR3s of TCR alpha and beta were amplified with iRepertoire arm-PCR. TCRdb processed the multiplex PCR reads anew with MiXCR; each CDR3 protein has one entry. The repertoire holds approximately 120,000 distinct CDR3 sequences, with less than 30% as singletons. The sample taken for sequencing was glioma tissue, nonneoplastic brain tissue, or PBMCs (not recorded which). All receptors come from a human donor with low-grade glioma or glioblastoma, undergoing nonglioma brain surgery, or in good health (not recorded which).

This clonotype was counted many times. The V call is TRBV12-3 or TRBV12-4, the J call TRBJ2-5; D unclear. V lost 6 bases and J lost 6, with 11 bases in between. The CDR3 totals 12 residues. Written as DNA, the CDR3 is TGTGCCAGCAGCTCCTGGAAGCAGACCCAGTACTTC. Translating gives CASSSWKQTQYF.

On this clonotype: This clone may be a read error of a much larger clone one base away. This chain connects TRBV28 to TRBJ1-1; D is perhaps TRBD1 (6 bases). Trimming removed 6 bases at V and 1 base at J, with 24 bases between. Germline assignment: CDR1 MDHEN and CDR2 SYDVKM. The CDR3 totals 18 residues. CDR3 nucleotide sequence: TGTGCCAGCAGCACGCCAGCCGGGGGCCGAGGGGGGAACACTGAAGCTTTCTTT. As protein: CASSTPAGGRGGNTEAFF. The whole variable domain, remainder taken from reference TRBV28 and TRBJ1-1, is DVKVTQSSRYLVKRTGEKVFLECVQDMDHENMFWYRQDPGLGLRLIYFSYDVKMKEKGDIPEGYSVSREKKERFSLILESASTNQTSMYLCASSTPAGGRGGNTEAFFGQGTRLTVV.

This clonotype was detected a few times. The chain recombines TRBV4-3 with TRBJ2-1; no definite D call. The germline V gene has CDR1 LGHNA and CDR2 YSLEER. The CDR3 totals 15 residues. Trimming shortened V by 1 base and J by 7 bases, and 14 bases separated the two germline ends. In DNA, the CDR3 is TGCGCCAGCAGCCAAGTTACTGGGCCACGGAATGAGCAGTTCTTC. Its translation: CASSQVTGPRNEQFF.

This clonotype was observed at least ten times. CDR3 loop: CASSALGVNTEAFF. CDR3 bases: TGTGCCAGCAGTGCTTTAGGGGTGAACACTGAAGCTTTCTTT. This chain joins TRBV2 and TRBJ1-1; possibly TRBD1 for D (5 bases). The CDR3 runs 14 residues. V lost 4 bases and J lost 0, with 9 bases in between. From germline, CDR1 is SNHLY and CDR2 FYNNEI.

This clonotype was counted many times. The chain carries TRBV7-9 and TRBJ1-2; D unresolved. The CDR3 extends over 14 amino acids. The ends were cut back, 5 bases at V and 0 bases at J, with 10 bases in the middle. Germline V gene lookup returns CDR1 SEHNR and CDR2 FQNEAQ (reference sequence). The CDR3 here is CASSPEYANYGYTF. CDR3 nucleotides: TGTGCCAGCAGCCCCGAGTATGCTAACTATGGCTACACCTTC.

This clonotype was seen ten or more times. This chain links TRBV3-1 with TRBJ1-2, with 7 positions matching TRBD1. The germline gives CDR1 LGHDT, CDR2 YNNKEL (reference sequence). There are 18 residues in the CDR3. After removal of 4 bases from V and 2 bases from J, the junction contained 16 bases not matched to a gene. CDR3 amino acids: CASSPTATGEVGNYGYTF. The CDR3 DNA reads TGTGCCAGCAGCCCAACCGCTACAGGGGAAGTGGGCAACTATGGCTACACCTTC.

This clonotype was detected many times. The rearrangement links TRBV7-2 to TRBJ2-3, with 9 positions matching TRBD2. V lost 0 bases to trimming and J lost 4 bases; unmatched junction nucleotides: 17. Germline V lookup: CDR1 SGHTA, CDR2 FQGNSA. This CDR3 region has 20 residues. This chain's CDR3 is CASSLAGSGSPGPPPDTQYF. In nucleotides, the CDR3 is TGTGCCAGCAGCTTAGCCGGTAGCGGGAGTCCCGGACCCCCCCCAGATACGCAGTATTTT.

This clonotype was counted at least ten times. The rearrangement joins TRBV6-2 or TRBV6-3 to TRBJ2-7; D gene uncertain. Germline V gene sequence: CDR1 MNHEY, CDR2 SVGEGT. The germline V and J ends were trimmed by 6 bases and 6 bases, with 9 bases remaining between them. The CDR3 sequence is 11 residues long. This CDR3 reads CASSPFGEQYF. CDR3 in DNA: TGTGCCAGCAGCCCATTTGGCGAGCAGTACTTC.

This clonotype was detected ten times or more. This chain uses TRBV6-1 with TRBJ2-3, with 9 bases matching TRBD1. The germline V gene has CDR1 MNHNS and CDR2 SASEGT. Trimming removed 7 bases from V and 1 base from J; junction bases left unmatched: 15. CDR3 length: 18 amino acids. The CDR3 spells CASNLATGGVPGTDTQYF. The CDR3 DNA follows: TGTGCCAGCAACCTCGCGACAGGGGGGGTTCCTGGCACAGATACGCAGTATTTT.

A remark on this clonotype: A much larger clone differs from this one at a single base, so this may be a read error. The gene calls are TRBV7-9 and TRBJ2-1; D is possibly TRBD1 or TRBD2 (6 bases each). The CDR3 is 14 amino acids. CDR1 is SEHNR and CDR2 is FQNEAQ in the germline V gene (reference sequence). The CDR3 DNA reads TGTGCCGTAGAGGGGGGCAGGCCCTACAATGATCAGTTCTTC. Translated: CAVEGGRPYNDQFF.

This clonotype was detected a few times. A much larger clonotype is one base distant, so this may be a read error. The genes are TRBV7-8 and TRBJ1-1; no clear D. The germline V gene encodes CDR1 SGHVS and CDR2 FQNEAQ. There are 15 residues in the CDR3. V was clipped by 5 bases and J by 0 bases, with 13 bases between them. CDR3 residues: CASSPDGVMNTEAFF. Here the CDR3 DNA reads TGTGCCAGCAGCCCCGATGGGGTCATGAACACTGAAGCTTTCTTT.

This clonotype was counted many times. The chain uses TRBV25-1 and TRBJ1-1; weak D call: TRBD1 (6 bases). Germline values: CDR1 MGHDK, CDR2 SYGVNS. Deletions cut 2 bases from V and 4 bases from J, with 17 bases between. The CDR3 consists of 16 residues. This chain's CDR3 is CASSEPGGLEGTEAFF. In nucleotides, the CDR3 is TGTGCCAGCAGTGAACCGGGGGGGCTGGAAGGCACTGAAGCTTTCTTT.

In its sample, this clonotype was seen once. V usage is TRBV29-1 and J usage is TRBJ2-7, with 8 positions matching TRBD1. The CDR3 is made up of 13 amino acids. J gave up 5 bases and V 7 bases, and 10 bases lay outside the gene matches. Per the germline V gene, CDR1 is SQVTM and CDR2 is ANQGSEA. The CDR3, as DNA: TGCAGCGGGGGGGACAGGCGGAACGACGAGCAGTACTTC. Translating gives CSGGDRRNDEQYF.

This clonotype has ten or more counts. V usage is TRBV27 and J usage is TRBJ2-7, with no clear D. The CDR3 contains 14 residues. Germline assignment: CDR1 MNHEY and CDR2 SMNVEV (reference sequence). Trimming took 3 bases from V and 2 from J, leaving 11 bases between them. The CDR3 protein is CASSFWPQPYEQYF. The CDR3 nucleotides read TGTGCCAGCAGTTTTTGGCCACAGCCCTACGAGCAGTACTTC.

This clonotype was seen repeatedly, ten times or more. This chain uses TRBV28 with TRBJ1-6; unclear D gene. CDR1 is MDHEN, CDR2 SYDVKM, per germline. The CDR3 covers 14 residues. V was shortened by 1 base and J by 5 bases, with 6 bases between the two germline ends. CDR3 nucleotide sequence: TGTGCCAGCAGTTTATATACTAATAATTCACCCCTCCACTTT. This encodes CASSLYTNNSPLHF.

The chain combines TRBV30 with TRBJ2-3; a weak D match, TRBD1 (6 bases). V lost 5 bases, J lost 3 bases, and 21 bases lay in between. CDR1 GTSNPN and CDR2 SVGIG come from the germline V gene (reference sequence). The CDR3 loop spans 16 amino acids. As DNA, the CDR3 is TGTGCCTGGGCTCCTATTGGGGGCGCGAGGACAGATACGCAGTATTTT. Translated: CAWAPIGGARTDTQYF.

The V gene is TRBV11-3, the J gene TRBJ1-1; 7 bases line up with TRBD1. CDR1 and CDR2 (germline): SGHNT, YENEEA. Trimming took 6 bases from V and 7 from J; bases not matched to a gene: 11. The CDR3 spans 14 residues. The CDR3 sequence: CASSQGQRGGEAFF. CDR3 in DNA: TGTGCCAGCAGTCAGGGACAGAGGGGTGGTGAAGCTTTCTTT.

This clonotype was recorded a few times. V and J are TRBV5-1 and TRBJ2-7, with D perhaps TRBD2 (5 bases). V was shortened by 2 bases and J by 3 bases, with 12 bases between the two germline ends. Germline V CDR1 and CDR2: SGHRS, YFSETQ. CDR3 length equals 14 residues. CDR3 amino acids: CASSLATAGYEQYF. The CDR3 coding sequence is TGCGCCAGCAGCTTAGCGACGGCGGGCTACGAGCAGTACTTC. Supplemented by reference TRBV5-1 and TRBJ2-7, the full variable domain reads KAGVTQTPRYLIKTRGQQVTLSCSPISGHRSVSWYQQTPGQGLQFLFEYFSETQRNKGNFPGRFSGRQFSNSRSEMNVSTLELGDSALYLCASSLATAGYEQYFGPGTRLTVT.

This clonotype was detected ten times or more. The V call is TRBV7-2, the J call TRBJ2-2, with D possibly matching TRBD2 (7 bases). The CDR3 totals 17 residues. The V end lost 6 bases, the J end lost 7 bases, and 24 bases lay between the germline ends. Germline V gene data show CDR1 as SGHTA and CDR2 as FQGNSA. CDR3 sequence: CASRVASGGAVNGELFF. CDR3 bases: TGTGCCAGCAGGGTCGCAAGTGGGGGGGCAGTGAACGGGGAGCTGTTTTTT.

This clonotype was detected ten times or more. V is TRBV7-2 and J is TRBJ1-2; TRBD1 agrees at 7 bases. This CDR3 has 15 residues. Germline V gene lookup returns CDR1 SGHTA and CDR2 FQGNSA. V lost 4 bases to trimming and J lost 7 bases; unmatched junction nucleotides: 12. CDR3: CASSYKPPGGSGYTF. For the CDR3, the DNA is TGTGCCAGCAGCTACAAACCCCCAGGGGGATCTGGCTACACCTTC.

The chain uses TRBV5-1 and TRBJ2-3, with TRBD1 matching over 8 bases. V lost 0 bases and J lost 14; bases outside the gene matches: 20. CDR3 length equals 17 residues. Germline V CDR1 and CDR2: SGHRS, YFSETQ. In DNA form, the CDR3 reads TGCGCCAGCAGCTTGGTATTGGACAGGGATCGCGCTGGGTTCGGGTATTTT. Its translation is CASSLVLDRDRAGFGYF.

This clonotype was found many times. The rearrangement uses TRBV7-8 and TRBJ2-1; TRBD2 matches at 9 bases. The CDR3 length is 14 residues. J lost 7 bases, V lost 4 bases, and 5 bases had no gene match. Germline V CDR1 and CDR2: SGHVS, FQNEAQ. Here the CDR3 DNA reads TGTGCCAGCAGCTCCGTAGCGGGAGATAATGAGCAGTTCTTC. Its translation: CASSSVAGDNEQFF.